The 15 T cell receptor beta chains below all came from one sample that was sequenced in a study of cytomegalovirus exposure and HLA in healthy donors. Repertoires were generated with immunoSEQ multiplex PCR, while TCRdb's copy carries only in-frame clones and drops some. The sample includes some 140,000 clones, 86% seen only once; the top ten take about 1.9%. The material sequenced was PBMCs. The receptors were sampled from a human donor in good health.

This clone came up once. The V call is TRBV6-5, the J call TRBJ2-3; 14 positions match TRBD2. This CDR3 is 16 amino acids long. Germline V lookup: CDR1 MNHEY, CDR2 SVGAGI. V was clipped by 4 bases and J by 2 bases; unmatched bases: 2. The CDR3, as DNA: TGTGCCAGCAGTTCGGGACTAGCGGGAGTCACAGATACGCAGTATTTT. Protein: CASSSGLAGVTDTQYF.

The CDR3 coding sequence is TGTGCCAGCAGGACAGACAATGAGCAGTTCTTC. This codes for CASRTDNEQFF. V and J are TRBV28 and TRBJ2-1; D may be TRBD1 (5 bases). The germline gives CDR1 MDHEN, CDR2 SYDVKM. This CDR3 spans 11 amino acids. Trimming cost V 6 bases and J 5 bases, with 5 bases left between them. Full variable domain (outside the CDR3, taken from reference TRBV28 and TRBJ2-1): DVKVTQSSRYLVKRTGEKVFLECVQDMDHENMFWYRQDPGLGLRLIYFSYDVKMKEKGDIPEGYSVSREKKERFSLILESASTNQTSMYLCASRTDNEQFFGPGTRLTVL.

The chain combines TRBV4-2 with TRBJ2-7; D may be TRBD1 (6 bases). Germline-derived CDR1 and CDR2 are LGHNA and YNFKEQ. Trimming removed 5 bases from V and 4 bases from J, with 9 bases in between. This CDR3 has 12 amino acids. The CDR3 loop is CASSAQGYEQYF. The CDR3 bases are TGTGCCAGCAGCGCACAGGGATACGAGCAGTACTTC.

The V call is TRBV6-6, the J call TRBJ2-1; D is possibly TRBD2 (5 bases). Trimming pared 6 bases from V and 5 bases from J, leaving 20 bases between. The CDR3 is 16 amino acids. In germline, CDR1 is MNHNY, CDR2 SVGAGI (reference sequence). CDR3 DNA: TGTGCCAGCAGCCCCTATCTGGACTCCGTAGACAATGAGCAGTTCTTC. It yields the protein CASSPYLDSVDNEQFF.

J is TRBJ2-7 and V is TRBV20-1; D not certain. The CDR3 is made up of 11 amino acids. Germline V gene data show CDR1 as DFQATT and CDR2 as SNEGSKA (reference sequence). Trimming shortened V by 6 bases and J by 2 bases, and 8 bases separated the two germline ends. Here the CDR3 DNA reads TGCAGTGCCCCGTCCCCCTACGAGCAGTACTTC. Its protein product is CSAPSPYEQYF.

The V gene is TRBV28, the J gene TRBJ1-1, with D maybe TRBD1 (6 bases). Germline V gene sequence: CDR1 MDHEN, CDR2 SYDVKM. Trimming left V 2 bases short and J 5 bases short, with 12 bases between. This CDR3 has 14 amino acids. As DNA, the CDR3 is TGTGCCAGCAGTTTACTGGGGGCCGGTACTGAAGCTTTCTTT. The encoded protein is CASSLLGAGTEAFF.

This clone was counted once. The chain links TRBV10-2 to TRBJ2-1; possibly TRBD1 for D (6 bases). V was pared by 0 bases and J by 4 bases, with 16 bases between. Germline values: CDR1 WSHSY, CDR2 SAAADI. This CDR3 spans 17 amino acids. This CDR3 is CASSESTGRGGYNEQFF. The CDR3 coding sequence is TGCGCCAGCAGTGAGTCGACTGGCAGGGGCGGGTACAATGAGCAGTTCTTC.

V gene TRBV7-9 combines with J gene TRBJ2-7; 12 nucleotides align to TRBD2. Unmatched junction bases numbered 13, after V lost 5 bases and J lost 11 bases. This CDR3 is built from 15 residues. From germline, CDR1 is SEHNR and CDR2 FQNEAQ (reference sequence). CDR3 bases: TGTGCCAGCAGCCCACCCGGGACTAGCGGGCGCTCGGAGTACTTC. Protein sequence: CASSPPGTSGRSEYF.

CDR3 residues: CASRGTSTNEQFF. CDR3 DNA: TGTGCCAGCAGGGGGACTAGTACCAATGAGCAGTTCTTC. The chain recombines TRBV6-1 with TRBJ2-1; TRBD2 aligns across 8 bases. Germline values: CDR1 MNHNS, CDR2 SASEGT. V lost 6 bases and J lost 6; bases outside the gene matches: 4. The CDR3 contains 13 residues.

The V gene is TRBV27, the J gene TRBJ2-7, with D possibly TRBD1 on 6 matching bases. V dropped 4 bases and J dropped 2 bases, with 21 bases sitting between them. The germline gives CDR1 MNHEY, CDR2 SMNVEV (reference sequence). This CDR3 has 17 amino acids. The CDR3 sequence: CASSSPTGVRGTYEQYF. The CDR3 nucleotides are TGTGCCAGCAGTTCCCCAACCGGGGTCAGGGGCACCTACGAGCAGTACTTC.

V is TRBV7-3 and J is TRBJ2-2, with a weak D call TRBD1 (5 bases). V gave up 5 bases and J gave up 3 bases, with 16 bases separating them. From germline, CDR1 is SGHTA and CDR2 FQGTGA. This CDR3 region has 16 residues. CDR3: CASSGNHRLDTGELFF. CDR3 in DNA: TGTGCCAGCAGCGGAAACCACAGGCTGGACACCGGGGAGCTGTTTTTT.

The V and J genes are TRBV4-3 and TRBJ1-2; maybe TRBD1 (6 bases). Germline loops: CDR1 LGHNA, CDR2 YSLEER. The V end was cut by 0 bases, the J end by 4 bases, with 12 bases between. The CDR3 is made up of 15 amino acids. The chain's CDR3 is CASSQEMGAGYGYTF. The CDR3 coding sequence is TGCGCCAGCAGCCAAGAGATGGGGGCAGGCTATGGCTACACCTTC.

The V and J genes are TRBV9 and TRBJ2-5; D remains unclear. Germline V CDR1 and CDR2: SGDLS, YYNGEE. Trimming cost V 4 bases and J 7 bases, with 14 bases left between them. The CDR3 runs 13 residues. The CDR3 loop reads CASSIGGDLTQYF. As DNA, the CDR3 is TGTGCCAGCAGCATAGGCGGCGACCTGACCCAGTACTTC.

In its sample, this clone was seen a few times. The rearrangement links TRBV5-1 to TRBJ1-4; D not certain. The germline V gene has CDR1 SGHRS and CDR2 YFSETQ. With 2 bases removed from V and 0 bases from J, the gap between germline ends came to 5 bases. The CDR3 extends over 14 amino acids. The CDR3 reads CASSFGSTNEKLFF. DNA of the CDR3: TGCGCCAGCAGCTTCGGGTCAACTAATGAAAAACTGTTTTTT.

The chain couples TRBV10-1 to TRBJ2-7; possible D gene TRBD2, 6 bases. Trimming pared 4 bases from V and 5 bases from J, leaving 15 bases between. The germline CDR1 and CDR2 sequences are WNHNN and SYGVQD (reference sequence). The CDR3 sequence is 14 residues long. The CDR3 bases are TGCGCCAGCAGTGTAGGAGGGACTGGCGACGAGCAGTACTTC. The encoded protein is CASSVGGTGDEQYF.